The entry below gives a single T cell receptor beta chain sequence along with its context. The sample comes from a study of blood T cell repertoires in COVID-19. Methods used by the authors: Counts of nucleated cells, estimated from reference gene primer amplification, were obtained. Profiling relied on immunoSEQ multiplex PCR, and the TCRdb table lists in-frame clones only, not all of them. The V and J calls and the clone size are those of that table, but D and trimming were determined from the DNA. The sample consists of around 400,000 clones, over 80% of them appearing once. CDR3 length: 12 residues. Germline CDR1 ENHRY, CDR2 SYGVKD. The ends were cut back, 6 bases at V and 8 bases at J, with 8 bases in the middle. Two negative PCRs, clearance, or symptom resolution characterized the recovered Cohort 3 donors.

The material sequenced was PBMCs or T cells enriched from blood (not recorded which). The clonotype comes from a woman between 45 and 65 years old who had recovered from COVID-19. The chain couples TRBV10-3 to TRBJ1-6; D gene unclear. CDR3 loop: CAIRDTDSPLHF. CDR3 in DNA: TGTGCCATCAGAGACACCGATTCACCCCTCCACTTT.